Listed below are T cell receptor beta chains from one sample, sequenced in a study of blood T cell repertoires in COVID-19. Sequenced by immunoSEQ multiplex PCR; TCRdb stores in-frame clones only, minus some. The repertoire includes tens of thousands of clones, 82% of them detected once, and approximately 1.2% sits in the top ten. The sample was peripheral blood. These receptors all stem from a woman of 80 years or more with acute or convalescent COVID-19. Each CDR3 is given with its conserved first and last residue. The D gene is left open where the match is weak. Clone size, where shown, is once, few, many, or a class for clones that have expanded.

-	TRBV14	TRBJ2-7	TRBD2	CASSQERTSGIHEQYF	TGTGCCAGCAGCCAAGAAAGGACTAGCGGGATCCACGAGCAGTACTTC
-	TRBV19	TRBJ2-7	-	CARLNHRLSSYEQYF	TGTGCCAGACTGAATCACAGGTTAAGCTCCTACGAGCAGTACTTC
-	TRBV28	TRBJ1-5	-	CASSFYSQGLSNQPQHF	TGTGCCAGCAGTTTTTACTCCCAGGGTCTAAGCAATCAGCCCCAGCATTTT
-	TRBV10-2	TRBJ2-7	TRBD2	CATSLAAYEQYF	TGCGCCACCTCCCTAGCGGCCTACGAGCAGTACTTC
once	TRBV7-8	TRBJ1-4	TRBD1	CASSRDRDGEKLFF	TGTGCCAGCAGCAGGGACAGGGACGGGGAAAAACTGTTTTTT
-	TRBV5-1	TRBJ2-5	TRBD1	CASSPGTASETQYF	TGCGCCAGCAGCCCTGGGACAGCCTCAGAGACCCAGTACTTC
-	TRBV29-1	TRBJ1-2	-	CSVEDSYFGEKDYGYTF	TGCAGCGTTGAAGATAGTTATTTCGGGGAGAAGGACTATGGCTACACCTTC
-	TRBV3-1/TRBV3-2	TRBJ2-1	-	CASSQHGEHEQFF	TGTGCCAGCAGCCAGCACGGGGAACATGAGCAGTTCTTC
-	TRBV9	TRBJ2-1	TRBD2	CASSISSGASYNEQFF	TGTGCCAGCAGCATCTCTAGCGGAGCCTCCTACAATGAGCAGTTCTTC
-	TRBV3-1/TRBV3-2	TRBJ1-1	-	CASSRTQGETEAFF	TGTGCCAGCAGCCGAACACAGGGTGAGACTGAAGCTTTCTTT
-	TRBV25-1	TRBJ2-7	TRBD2	CASRGGLSSYEQYF	TGTGCCAGCCGCGGGGGACTTAGCTCCTACGAGCAGTACTTC
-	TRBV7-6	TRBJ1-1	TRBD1	CASSLQGATAEAFF	TGTGCCAGCAGCTTACAGGGGGCAACGGCTGAAGCTTTCTTT
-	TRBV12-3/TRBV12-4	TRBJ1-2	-	CASSLSGVGGYTF	TGTGCCAGCAGTTTATCAGGGGTCGGCGGCTACACCTTC
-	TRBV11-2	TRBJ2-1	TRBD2	CASGGDYDAFSSYNEQFF	TGTGCCAGCGGCGGGGACTACGACGCTTTCAGCTCCTACAATGAGCAGTTCTTC
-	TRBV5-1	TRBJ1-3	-	CASSLGSSLSVGTHSGNTIYF	TGCGCCAGCAGCTTAGGGAGTAGTCTCTCGGTTGGGACACACTCTGGAAACACCATATATTTT
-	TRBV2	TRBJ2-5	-	CASSERQRQETQYF	TGTGCCAGCAGTGAAAGACAGCGCCAAGAGACCCAGTACTTC
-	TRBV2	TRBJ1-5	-	CASSEDLTENQPQHF	TGTGCCAGCAGTGAAGATTTGACAGAGAATCAGCCCCAGCATTTT
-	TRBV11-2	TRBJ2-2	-	CASSGQGDTGELFF	TGTGCCAGTTCAGGGCAAGGGGACACCGGGGAGCTGTTTTTT
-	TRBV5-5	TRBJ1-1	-	CASSWGTGHLNTEAFF	TGTGCCAGCAGCTGGGGAACGGGACACCTGAACACTGAAGCTTTCTTT
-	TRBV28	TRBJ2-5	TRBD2	CASKVSGSETQYF	TGTGCCAGCAAAGTGAGCGGGAGCGAGACCCAGTACTTC
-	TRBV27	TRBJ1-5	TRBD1	CASSQGQGPYSNQPQHF	TGTGCCAGCAGTCAAGGACAGGGCCCATATAGCAATCAGCCCCAGCATTTT
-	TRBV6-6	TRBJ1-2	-	CASRRQIGYYGYTF	TGTGCCAGCAGGAGACAGATTGGCTACTATGGCTACACCTTC
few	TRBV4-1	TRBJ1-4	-	CASSQDVGATNEKLFF	TGCGCCAGCAGCCAAGATGTAGGGGCAACTAATGAAAAACTGTTTTTT
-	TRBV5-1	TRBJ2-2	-	CASFRGGTGELFF	TGCGCCAGCTTTCGGGGTGGGACCGGGGAGCTGTTTTTT
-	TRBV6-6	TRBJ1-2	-	CASLSPSEDGYTF	TGTGCCAGTCTCTCCCCTTCGGAGGATGGCTACACCTTC
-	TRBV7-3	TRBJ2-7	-	CASSLRKRGTSYEQYF	TGTGCCAGCAGCTTACGTAAACGGGGGACCTCCTACGAGCAGTACTTC
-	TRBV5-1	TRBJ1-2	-	CASSHAGANYGYTF	TGCGCCAGCAGCCACGCAGGTGCTAACTATGGCTACACCTTC
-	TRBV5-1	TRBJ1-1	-	CASSPYGRDTEAFF	TGCGCCAGCAGCCCTTATGGGCGGGACACTGAAGCTTTCTTT
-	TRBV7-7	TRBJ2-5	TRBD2	CASSPGLAGGRETQYF	TGTGCCAGCAGTCCGGGACTAGCGGGGGGGCGTGAGACCCAGTACTTC
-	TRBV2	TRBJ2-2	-	CATRQDQNTGELFF	TGTGCCACTCGACAGGACCAGAACACCGGGGAGCTGTTTTTT
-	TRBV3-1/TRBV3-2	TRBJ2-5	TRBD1	CASSLRTGTETQYF	TGTGCCAGCAGCCTCCGGACAGGGACAGAGACCCAGTACTTC